The clone carrying this T cell receptor beta chain was observed at least ten times. Its specificity is unknown. One entry per CDR3 protein, called by TCRdb with MiXCR from the 5' RACE reads. The data hold about 240,000 distinct CDR3 sequences, with approximately 3.6% observed a single time. This specimen comes from a study of T cells after yellow fever vaccination. Study-wide results and limits: Post-booster repertoires again held most primary-vaccination clones (approximately 96% CD4, 88% CD8).

CDR3 length equals 12 residues. The germline V and J ends were trimmed by 6 bases and 1 base, with 7 bases remaining between them. Germline V gene data show CDR1 as MDHEN and CDR2 as SYDVKM. The chain recombines TRBV28 with TRBJ2-7; D is unresolved. The clonotype comes from a man aged 18 to 35 who received the YFV17D yellow fever vaccine. Sequenced here: PBMCs, sampled 15 days after the yellow fever booster vaccination. CDR3 coding DNA: TGTGCCAGCAGCATGGATTCCTACGAGCAGTACGTC. As protein: CASSMDSYEQYV.